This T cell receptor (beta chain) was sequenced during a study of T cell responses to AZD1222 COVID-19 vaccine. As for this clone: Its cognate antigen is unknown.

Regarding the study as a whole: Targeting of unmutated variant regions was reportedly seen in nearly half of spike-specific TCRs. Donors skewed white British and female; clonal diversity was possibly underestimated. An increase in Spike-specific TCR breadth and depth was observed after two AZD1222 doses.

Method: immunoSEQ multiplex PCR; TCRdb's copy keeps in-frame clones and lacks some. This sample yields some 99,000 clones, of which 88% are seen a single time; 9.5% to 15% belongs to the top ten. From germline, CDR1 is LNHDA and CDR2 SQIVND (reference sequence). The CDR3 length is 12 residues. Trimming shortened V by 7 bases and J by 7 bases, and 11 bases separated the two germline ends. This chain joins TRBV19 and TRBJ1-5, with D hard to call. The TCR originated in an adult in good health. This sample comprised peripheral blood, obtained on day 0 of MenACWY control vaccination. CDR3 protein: CASTDWRQPQHF. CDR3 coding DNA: TGTGCCAGTACCGACTGGAGGCAGCCCCAGCATTTT.